This T cell receptor beta chain was retrieved from a study of T cell responses to AZD1222 COVID-19 vaccine. General observations from the study: Samples come after the peak T cell response, not at day 14. Spike-specific TCR depth and breadth grew after two AZD1222 doses. Mostly white British, mostly female donors; authors suggested clonal diversity may be underestimated.

Generated by immunoSEQ multiplex PCR, the TCRdb table keeps only in-frame clones and is missing some. Among 140,000 to 150,000 clones listed, approximately 83% were seen once. In its sample, this clone was seen a few times. The antigen is unknown. This CDR3 has 15 amino acids. V was cut by 1 base and J by 2 bases, with 12 bases left in between. Germline V gene data show CDR1 as MGHRA and CDR2 as YSYEKL. The source of this sequence is an adult in good health. This chain uses TRBV4-1 with TRBJ2-7; D is undetermined. Sample: peripheral blood, taken on day 0 of AZD1222 vaccination. In nucleotides, the CDR3 is TGCGCCAGCAGCCAAGTAACGGCCGTAGCCTACGAGCAGTACTTC. Its protein is CASSQVTAVAYEQYF.